What follows describes a single TCR beta chain. These data come from a study of blood T cell repertoires in COVID-19. Profiling relied on immunoSEQ multiplex PCR, and the TCRdb table lists in-frame clones only, not all of them. The sample lists roughly 260,000 clones, about nine tenths seen once, with under 2.5% in the top ten. This CDR3 is built from 12 residues. Germline-derived CDR1 and CDR2 are SNHLY and FYNNEI. The ends lost 8 bases at V and 3 bases at J; junction bases unmatched: 1. This chain connects TRBV2 to TRBJ2-7; TRBD1 matches at 10 bases. The sequenced sample consisted of PBMCs or T cells enriched from blood (not recorded which). The clonotype comes from a woman between 18 and 29 years old who had recovered from COVID-19. CDR3 sequence (DNA): TGTGCCAGCCGGGACAGGGGCTACGAGCAGTACTTC. Its translation: CASRDRGYEQYF.